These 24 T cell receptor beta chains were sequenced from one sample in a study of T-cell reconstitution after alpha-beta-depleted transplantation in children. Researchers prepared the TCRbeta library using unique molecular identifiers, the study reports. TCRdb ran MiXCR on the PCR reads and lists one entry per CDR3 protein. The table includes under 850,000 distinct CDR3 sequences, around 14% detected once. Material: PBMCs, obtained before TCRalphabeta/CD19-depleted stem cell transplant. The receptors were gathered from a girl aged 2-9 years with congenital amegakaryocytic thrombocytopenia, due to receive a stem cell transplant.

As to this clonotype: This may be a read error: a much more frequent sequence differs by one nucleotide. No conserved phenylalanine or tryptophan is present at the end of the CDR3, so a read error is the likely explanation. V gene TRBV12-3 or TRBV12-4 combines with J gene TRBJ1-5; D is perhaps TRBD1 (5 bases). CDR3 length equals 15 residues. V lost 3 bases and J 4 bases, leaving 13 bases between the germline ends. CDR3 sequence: CASSFGDGGNQPQHY. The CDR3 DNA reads TGTGCCAGCAGTTTCGGGGACGGGGGGAATCAGCCCCAGCATTAT.

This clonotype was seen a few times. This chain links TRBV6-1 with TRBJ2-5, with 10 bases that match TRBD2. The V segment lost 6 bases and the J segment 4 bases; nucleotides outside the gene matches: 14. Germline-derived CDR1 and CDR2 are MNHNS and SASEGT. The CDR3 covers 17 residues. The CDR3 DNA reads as TGTGCCAGCAGCCCCGGGCGACTAGCGGGCCAAGGAGAGACCCAGTACTTC. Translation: CASSPGRLAGQGETQYF.

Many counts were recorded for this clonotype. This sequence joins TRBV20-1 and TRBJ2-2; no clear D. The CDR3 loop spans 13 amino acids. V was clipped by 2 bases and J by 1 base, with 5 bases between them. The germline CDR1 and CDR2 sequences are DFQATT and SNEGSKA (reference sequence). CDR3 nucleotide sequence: TGCAGTGCTAGATCCGGGAACACCGGGGAGCTGTTTTTT. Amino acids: CSARSGNTGELFF.

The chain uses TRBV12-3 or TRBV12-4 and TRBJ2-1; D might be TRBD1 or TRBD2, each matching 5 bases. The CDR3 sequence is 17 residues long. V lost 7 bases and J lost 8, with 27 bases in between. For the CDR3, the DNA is TGTGCCAGCACTGGGGGAACTAACCCGCTTCGGATGGATGAGCAGTTCTTC. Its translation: CASTGGTNPLRMDEQFF.

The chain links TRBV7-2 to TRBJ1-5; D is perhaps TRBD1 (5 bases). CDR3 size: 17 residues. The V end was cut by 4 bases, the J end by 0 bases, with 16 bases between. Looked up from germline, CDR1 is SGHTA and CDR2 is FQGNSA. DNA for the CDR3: TGTGCCAGCAGCTACAGGTTCGGGAGGTATAGCAATCAGCCCCAGCATTTT. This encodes CASSYRFGRYSNQPQHF.

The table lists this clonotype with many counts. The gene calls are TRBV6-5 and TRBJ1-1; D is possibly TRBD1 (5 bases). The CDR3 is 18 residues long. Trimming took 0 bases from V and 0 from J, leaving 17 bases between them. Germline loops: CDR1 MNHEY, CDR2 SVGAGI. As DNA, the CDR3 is TGTGCCAGCAGTTACTCGGCGAAGGGGCTATCTATGAACACTGAAGCTTTCTTT. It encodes CASSYSAKGLSMNTEAFF.

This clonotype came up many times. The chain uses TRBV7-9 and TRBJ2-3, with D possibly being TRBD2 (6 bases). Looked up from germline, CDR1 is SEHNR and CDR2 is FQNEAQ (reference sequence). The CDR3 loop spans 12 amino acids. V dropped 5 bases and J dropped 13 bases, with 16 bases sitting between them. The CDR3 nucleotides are TGTGCCAGCAGCCTGGGACTGCGGAGGGAGTATTTT. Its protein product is CASSLGLRREYF.

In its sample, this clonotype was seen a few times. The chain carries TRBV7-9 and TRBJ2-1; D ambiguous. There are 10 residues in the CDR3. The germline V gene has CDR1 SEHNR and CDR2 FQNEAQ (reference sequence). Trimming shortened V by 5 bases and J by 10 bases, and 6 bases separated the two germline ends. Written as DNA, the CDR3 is TGTGCCAGCAGCCACGCGGAGCAGTTCTTC. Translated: CASSHAEQFF.

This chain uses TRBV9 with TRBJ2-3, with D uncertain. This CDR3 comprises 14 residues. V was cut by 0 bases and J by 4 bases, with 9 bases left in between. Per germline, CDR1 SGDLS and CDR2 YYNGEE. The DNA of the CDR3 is TGTGCCAGCAGCGTAGCTTCCCGGCCAGATACGCAGTATTTT. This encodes CASSVASRPDTQYF.

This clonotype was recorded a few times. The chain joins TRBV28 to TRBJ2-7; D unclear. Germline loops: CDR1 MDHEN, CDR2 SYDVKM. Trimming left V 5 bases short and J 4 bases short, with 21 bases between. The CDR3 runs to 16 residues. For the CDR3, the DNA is TGTGCCAGCAGTCATACCCTAGGGCTTCGAGAATACGAGCAGTACTTC. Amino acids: CASSHTLGLREYEQYF.

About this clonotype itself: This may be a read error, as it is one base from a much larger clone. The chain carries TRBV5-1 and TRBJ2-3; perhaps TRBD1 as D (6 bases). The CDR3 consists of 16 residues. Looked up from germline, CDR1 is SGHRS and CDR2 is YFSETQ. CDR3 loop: CASSRVIRQVPDKQYF. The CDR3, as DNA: TGCGCCAGCAGCCGAGTGATTAGACAGGTCCCAGATAAGCAGTATTTT.

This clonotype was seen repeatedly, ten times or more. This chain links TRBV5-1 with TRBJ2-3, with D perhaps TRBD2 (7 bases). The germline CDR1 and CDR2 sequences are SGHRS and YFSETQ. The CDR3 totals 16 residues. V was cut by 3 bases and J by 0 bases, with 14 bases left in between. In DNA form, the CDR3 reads TGCGCCAGCAGCTCTGGGGGGGGCGTCAGCACAGATACGCAGTATTTT. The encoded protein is CASSSGGGVSTDTQYF.

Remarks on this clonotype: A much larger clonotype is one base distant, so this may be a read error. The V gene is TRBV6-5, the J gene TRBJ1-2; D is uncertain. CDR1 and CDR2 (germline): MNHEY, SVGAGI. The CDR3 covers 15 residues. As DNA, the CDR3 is TGTGCCAGCAGTTACTCGCTGGGTTCTAACTATGGCGACACCTTC. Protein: CASSYSLGSNYGDTF.

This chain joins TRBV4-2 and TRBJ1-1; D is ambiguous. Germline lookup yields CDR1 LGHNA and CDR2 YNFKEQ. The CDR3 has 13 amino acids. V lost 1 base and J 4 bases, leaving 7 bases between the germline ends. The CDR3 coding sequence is TGTGCCAGCAGCCAAGGGGGTCGCACTGAAGCTTTCTTT. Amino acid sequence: CASSQGGRTEAFF.

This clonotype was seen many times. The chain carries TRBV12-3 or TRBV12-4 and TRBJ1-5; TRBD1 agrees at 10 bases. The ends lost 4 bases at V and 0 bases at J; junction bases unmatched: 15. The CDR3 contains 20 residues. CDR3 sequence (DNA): TGTGCCAGCAGTTCTGGCGTCCGGGACAGGGGTTTGTATAGCAATCAGCCCCAGCATTTT. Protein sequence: CASSSGVRDRGLYSNQPQHF.

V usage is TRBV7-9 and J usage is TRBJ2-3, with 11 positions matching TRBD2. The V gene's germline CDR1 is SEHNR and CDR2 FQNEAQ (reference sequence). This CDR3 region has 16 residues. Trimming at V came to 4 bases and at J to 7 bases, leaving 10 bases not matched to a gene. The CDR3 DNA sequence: TGTGCCAGCAGCTCCACACCTAGCGGGAGGACGAATACGCAGTATTTT. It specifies CASSSTPSGRTNTQYF.

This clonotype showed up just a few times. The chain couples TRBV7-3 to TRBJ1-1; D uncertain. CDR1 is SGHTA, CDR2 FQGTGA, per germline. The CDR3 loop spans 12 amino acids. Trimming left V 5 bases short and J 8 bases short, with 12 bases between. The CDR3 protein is CASSARRGEAFF. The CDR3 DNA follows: TGTGCCAGCAGCGCCCGCCGTGGGGAAGCTTTCTTT.

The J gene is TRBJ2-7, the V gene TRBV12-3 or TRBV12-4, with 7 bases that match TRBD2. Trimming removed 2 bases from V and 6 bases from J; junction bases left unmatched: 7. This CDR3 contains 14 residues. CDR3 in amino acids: CASSLSELATEQYF. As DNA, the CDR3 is TGTGCCAGCAGTTTATCGGAACTAGCGACCGAGCAGTACTTC.

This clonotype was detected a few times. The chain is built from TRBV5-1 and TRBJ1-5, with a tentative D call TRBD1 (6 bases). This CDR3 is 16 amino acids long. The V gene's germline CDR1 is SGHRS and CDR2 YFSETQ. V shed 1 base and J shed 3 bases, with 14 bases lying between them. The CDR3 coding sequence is TGCGCCAGCAGCTTGACAGGGAAGGGGGACAATCAGCCCCAGCATTTT. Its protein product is CASSLTGKGDNQPQHF. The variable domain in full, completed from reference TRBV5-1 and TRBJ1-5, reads KAGVTQTPRYLIKTRGQQVTLSCSPISGHRSVSWYQQTPGQGLQFLFEYFSETQRNKGNFPGRFSGRQFSNSRSEMNVSTLELGDSALYLCASSLTGKGDNQPQHFGDGTRLSIL.

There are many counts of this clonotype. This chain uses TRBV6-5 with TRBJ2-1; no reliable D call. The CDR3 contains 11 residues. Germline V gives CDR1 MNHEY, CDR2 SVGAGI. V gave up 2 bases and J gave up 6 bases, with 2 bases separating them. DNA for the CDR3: TGTGCCAGCAGTTACGCCAATGAGCAGTTCTTC. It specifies CASSYANEQFF.

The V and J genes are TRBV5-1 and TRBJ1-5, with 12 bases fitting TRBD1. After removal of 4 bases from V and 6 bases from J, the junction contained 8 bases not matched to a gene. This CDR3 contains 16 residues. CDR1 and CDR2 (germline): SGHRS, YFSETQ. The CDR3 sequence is CASSPGTGGAGQPQHF. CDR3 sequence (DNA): TGCGCCAGCAGCCCCGGGACAGGGGGCGCCGGTCAGCCCCAGCATTTT.

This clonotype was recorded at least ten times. CDR3 in DNA: TGCAGTGCTAGTTATCGGGGACGGAGCTCCTACGAGCAGTACTTC. Translated, it gives CSASYRGRSSYEQYF. V and J are TRBV20-1 and TRBJ2-7; tentatively, D is TRBD1 or TRBD2 (5 bases each). The CDR3 is 15 amino acids. Germline V gene lookup returns CDR1 DFQATT and CDR2 SNEGSKA (reference sequence). The germline V and J ends were trimmed by 3 bases and 0 bases, with 15 bases remaining between them.

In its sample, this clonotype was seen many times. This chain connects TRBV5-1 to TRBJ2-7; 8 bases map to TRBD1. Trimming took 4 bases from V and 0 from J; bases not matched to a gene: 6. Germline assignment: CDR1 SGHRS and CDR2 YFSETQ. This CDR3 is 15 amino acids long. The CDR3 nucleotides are TGCGCCAGCAGCCAGGGGGCGCTTTCCTCCTACGAGCAGTACTTC. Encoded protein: CASSQGALSSYEQYF.

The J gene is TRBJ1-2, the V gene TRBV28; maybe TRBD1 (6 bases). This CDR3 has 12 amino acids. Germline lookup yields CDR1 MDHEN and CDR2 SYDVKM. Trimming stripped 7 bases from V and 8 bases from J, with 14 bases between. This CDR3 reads CASNRQEEGYTF. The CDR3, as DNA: TGTGCCAGCAACCGACAGGAAGAAGGCTACACCTTC.